A selection of T cell receptor beta chains follows, all from one sample in a study of blood T cell repertoires in COVID-19. Repertoires were generated with immunoSEQ multiplex PCR, while TCRdb's copy carries only in-frame clones and drops some. The data contain fewer than 55,000 clones, around 82% of them singletons. Input material: peripheral blood. The origin of the receptors is a woman aged 80 or over with COVID-19, enrolled during active disease. Each CDR3 is given with its conserved first and last residue. The D gene is left open where the match is weak. Clone sizes are given selectively: once, few, many, or a class where the clone is expanded.

v_gene	abundance	d_gene	j_gene	CDR3nt	CDR3aa
TRBV2	.	TRBD1	TRBJ2-6	TGTGCCAGCAGTGGCCGGGACAGGGTCCGTGGGGCCAACGTCCTGACTTTC	CASSGRDRVRGANVLTF
TRBV5-1	.	TRBD2	TRBJ2-3	TGCGCCAGCAGCCCCATGCTAGCGGGAGCAGATACGCAGTATTTT	CASSPMLAGADTQYF
TRBV6-4	.	.	TRBJ1-1	TGTGCCAGCAGGCCGGGGTCGGGGAACACTGAAGCTTTCTTT	CASRPGSGNTEAFF
TRBV10-3	.	.	TRBJ1-1	TGTGCCATCACCCCCAGGGAAAACACTGAAGCTTTCTTT	CAITPRENTEAFF
TRBV12-3/TRBV12-4	.	TRBD2	TRBJ2-7	TGTGCCAGCAGTTTATCTAGCGGGAGGCAGTACTTC	CASSLSSGRQYF
TRBV30	.	.	TRBJ1-5	TGTGCCTGGAGTGTAGGAGTAGGGGGCAATCAGCCCCAGCATTTT	CAWSVGVGGNQPQHF
TRBV10-3	.	TRBD1	TRBJ1-1	TGTGCCATCAGAGAGGGGGCTACTGAAGCTTTCTTT	CAIREGATEAFF
TRBV28	few	.	TRBJ1-5	TGTGCCAGCAGTCTCGGGACACTTAGCAATCAGCCCCAGCATTTT	CASSLGTLSNQPQHF
TRBV9	.	.	TRBJ1-2	TGTGCCAGCAGCTTAAACTCCAGGGATGGCTACACCTTC	CASSLNSRDGYTF
TRBV3-1/TRBV3-2	.	.	TRBJ2-1	TGTGCCAGCAGCCCAAGACTGGACTACAATGAGCAGTTCTTC	CASSPRLDYNEQFF
TRBV19	.	.	TRBJ1-6	TGTGCCAGTAGTTCGACCCCGGGGGGTTCACCCCTCCACTTT	CASSSTPGGSPLHF
TRBV5-6	.	TRBD2	TRBJ2-2	TGTGCCAGCAGCCCGGCGGGGCGGGAGCACACCGGGGAGCTGTTTTTT	CASSPAGREHTGELFF
TRBV19	many	TRBD1	TRBJ2-7	TGTGCCAGTATCGGACAGGGATCCTACGAGCAGTACTTC	CASIGQGSYEQYF
TRBV7-9	.	TRBD1	TRBJ1-1	TGTGCCAGCAGCGGCCGGGACAGACGAACTTTCTTT	CASSGRDRRTFF
TRBV5-1	.	.	TRBJ2-1	TGCGCCAGCAGCTTGGAGGCGCGGAGCTCCTACAATGAGCAGTTCTTC	CASSLEARSSYNEQFF
TRBV5-4	.	.	TRBJ1-2	TGTGCCAGCAGCCTGGGGTCGGCTAACTATGGCTACACCTTC	CASSLGSANYGYTF
TRBV6-5	.	TRBD2	TRBJ2-5	TGTGCCAGCAGATCAGGACTAGCGGGAGGGACCCAGTACTTC	CASRSGLAGGTQYF
TRBV5-6	.	TRBD1	TRBJ1-2	TGTGCCAGCAGCAGAGGACAGGCCAGGTGGAGTAACTATGGCTACACCTTC	CASSRGQARWSNYGYTF
TRBV2	.	TRBD2	TRBJ2-1	TGTGCCAGCAGAGTAGGACTAGCGGGAGTGGAGCAGTTCTTC	CASRVGLAGVEQFF
TRBV5-5	.	.	TRBJ2-1	TGTGCCAGCAGCGCGGGACAGCTCAATGAGCAGTTCTTC	CASSAGQLNEQFF
TRBV7-2	.	TRBD1	TRBJ2-2	TGTGCCAGCAGCGCCACGACAGGGGGAGCGTTCACCGGGGAGCTGTTTTTT	CASSATTGGAFTGELFF
TRBV27	once	TRBD1	TRBJ1-6	TGTGCCAGCAGACAGGGGGCTTCGGATTCACCCCTCCACTTT	CASRQGASDSPLHF
TRBV20-1	.	.	TRBJ2-7	TGCAGTGCTAGAGATCACGGACTGCAGTACTTC	CSARDHGLQYF
TRBV27	.	.	TRBJ2-7	TGTGCCAGCAGTGCCATACCGGGACAAACCTCCTACGAGCAGTACTTC	CASSAIPGQTSYEQYF
TRBV5-5	once	.	TRBJ2-5	TGTGCCAGCAGCCAAGGGACCGAGGGCGGAGGGGAGACCCAGTACTTC	CASSQGTEGGGETQYF
TRBV19	.	TRBD1	TRBJ1-5	TGTGCCAGTAGCGAGGGACAGGGCCGCAATCAGCCCCAGCATTTT	CASSEGQGRNQPQHF
TRBV6-5	.	.	TRBJ1-1	TGTGCCAGCAGTTATGGGGCGTACACTGAAGCTTTCTTT	CASSYGAYTEAFF
TRBV5-1	.	.	TRBJ2-5	TGCGCCAGCAGCTTGGATCTGGGGCGGTTTGGGGAGACCCAGTACTTC	CASSLDLGRFGETQYF
TRBV7-2	.	.	TRBJ2-5	TGTGCCAGCAGCTTATCGTCGGTTGAGACCCAGTACTTC	CASSLSSVETQYF
TRBV7-8	few	.	TRBJ2-5	TGTGCCAGCAGCTTAGCCATAAAACAGGAGACCCAGTACTTC	CASSLAIKQETQYF
TRBV10-3	.	TRBD1	TRBJ2-1	TGTGCCATCAGTGTGGGACAGGGGTACAATGAGCAGTTCTTC	CAISVGQGYNEQFF
TRBV30	.	TRBD1	TRBJ2-5	TGTGCCTGGAGTGTAAGGGGACAGGGGCTGGAGACCCAGTACTTC	CAWSVRGQGLETQYF
TRBV5-1	.	.	TRBJ2-2	TGCGCCAGCAGCGCGGCCGGGGAGCTGTTTTTT	CASSAAGELFF
TRBV18	.	.	TRBJ1-3	TGTGCCAGCTCACCGTTGGGGGACACTGGAAACACCATATATTTT	CASSPLGDTGNTIYF
TRBV25-1	.	.	TRBJ1-6	TGTGCCAGCAGTGAGCGGAGCTCCTATAATTCACCCCTCCACTTT	CASSERSSYNSPLHF
TRBV5-4	.	TRBD1	TRBJ1-2	TGTGCCAGCAGAAACCCACAGGGGCCGGCTAACTATGGCTACACCTTC	CASRNPQGPANYGYTF
TRBV19	.	TRBD1	TRBJ1-1	TGTGCCAGTAGTATAAGGGGGCAGGGGAACACTGAAGCTTTCTTT	CASSIRGQGNTEAFF
TRBV20-1	.	TRBD1	TRBJ1-1	TGCAGTGCTAGAGAACAGGGGGGAGCTTTCTTT	CSAREQGGAFF